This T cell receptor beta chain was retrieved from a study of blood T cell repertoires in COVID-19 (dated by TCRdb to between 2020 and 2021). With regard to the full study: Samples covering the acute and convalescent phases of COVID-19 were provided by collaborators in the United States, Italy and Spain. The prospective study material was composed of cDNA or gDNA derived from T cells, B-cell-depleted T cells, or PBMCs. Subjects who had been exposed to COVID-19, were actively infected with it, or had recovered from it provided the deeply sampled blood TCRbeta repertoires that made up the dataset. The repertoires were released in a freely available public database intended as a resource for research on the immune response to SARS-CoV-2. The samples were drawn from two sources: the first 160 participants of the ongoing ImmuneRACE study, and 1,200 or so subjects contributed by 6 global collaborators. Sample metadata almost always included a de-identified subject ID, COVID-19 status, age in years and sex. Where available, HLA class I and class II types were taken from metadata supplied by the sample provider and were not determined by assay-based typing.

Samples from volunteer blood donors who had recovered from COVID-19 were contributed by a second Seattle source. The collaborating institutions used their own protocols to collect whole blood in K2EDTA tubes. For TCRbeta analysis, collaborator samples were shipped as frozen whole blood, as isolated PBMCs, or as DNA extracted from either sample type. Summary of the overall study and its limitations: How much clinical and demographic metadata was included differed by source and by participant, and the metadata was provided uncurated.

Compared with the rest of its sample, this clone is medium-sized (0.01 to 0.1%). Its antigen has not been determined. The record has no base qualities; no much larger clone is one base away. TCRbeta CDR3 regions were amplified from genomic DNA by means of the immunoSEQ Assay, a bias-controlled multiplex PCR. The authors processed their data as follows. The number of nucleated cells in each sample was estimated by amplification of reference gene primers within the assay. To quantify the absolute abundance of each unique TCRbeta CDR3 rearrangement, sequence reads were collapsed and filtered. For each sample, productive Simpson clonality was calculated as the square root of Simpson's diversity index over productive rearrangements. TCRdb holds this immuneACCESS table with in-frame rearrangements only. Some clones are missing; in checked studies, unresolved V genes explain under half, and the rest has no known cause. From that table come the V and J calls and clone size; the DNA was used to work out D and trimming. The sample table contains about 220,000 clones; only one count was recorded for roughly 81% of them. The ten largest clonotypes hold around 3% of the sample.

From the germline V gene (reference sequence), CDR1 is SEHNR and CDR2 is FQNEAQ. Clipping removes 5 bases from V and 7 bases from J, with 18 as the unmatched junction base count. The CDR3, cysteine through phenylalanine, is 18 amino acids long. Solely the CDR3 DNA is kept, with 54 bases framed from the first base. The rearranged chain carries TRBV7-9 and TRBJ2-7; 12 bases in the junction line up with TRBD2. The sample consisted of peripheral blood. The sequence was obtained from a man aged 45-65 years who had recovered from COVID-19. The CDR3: CASSLRRLAGARSVEQYF. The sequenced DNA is TGTGCCAGCAGCCTTAGACGACTAGCGGGAGCTCGGTCCGTTGAGCAGTACTTC. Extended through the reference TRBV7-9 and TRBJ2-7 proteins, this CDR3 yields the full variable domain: DTGVSQNPRHKITKRGQNVTFRCDPISEHNRLYWYRQTLGQGPEFLTYFQNEAQLEKSRLLSDRFSAERPKGSFSTLEIQRTEQGDSAMYLCASSLRRLAGARSVEQYFGPGTRLTVT.